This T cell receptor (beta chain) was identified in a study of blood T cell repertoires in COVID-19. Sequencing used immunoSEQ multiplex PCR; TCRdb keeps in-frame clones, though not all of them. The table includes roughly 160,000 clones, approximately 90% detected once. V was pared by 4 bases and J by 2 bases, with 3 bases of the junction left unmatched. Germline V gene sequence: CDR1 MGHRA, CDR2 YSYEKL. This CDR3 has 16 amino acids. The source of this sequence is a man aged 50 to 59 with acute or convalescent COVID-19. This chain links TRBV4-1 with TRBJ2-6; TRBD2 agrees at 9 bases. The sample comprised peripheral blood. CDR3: CASSRASGTGANVLTF. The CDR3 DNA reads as TGCGCCAGCAGCCGGGCTAGCGGGACTGGGGCCAACGTCCTGACTTTC.